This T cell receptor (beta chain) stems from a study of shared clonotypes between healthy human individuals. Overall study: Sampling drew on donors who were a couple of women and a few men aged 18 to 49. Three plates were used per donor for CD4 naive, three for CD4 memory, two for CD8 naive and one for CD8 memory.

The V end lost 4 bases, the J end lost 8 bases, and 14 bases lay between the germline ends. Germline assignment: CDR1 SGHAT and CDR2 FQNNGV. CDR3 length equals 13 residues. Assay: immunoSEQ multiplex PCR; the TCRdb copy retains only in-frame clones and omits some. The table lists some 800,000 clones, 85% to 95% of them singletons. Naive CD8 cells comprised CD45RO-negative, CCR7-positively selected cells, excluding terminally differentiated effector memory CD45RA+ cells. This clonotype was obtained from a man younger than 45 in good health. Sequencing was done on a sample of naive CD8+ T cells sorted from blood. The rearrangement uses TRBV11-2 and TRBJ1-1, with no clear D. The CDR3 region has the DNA TGTGCCAGCAGCTCCCACTTGGAACTCGAAGCTTTCTTT. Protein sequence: CASSSHLELEAFF. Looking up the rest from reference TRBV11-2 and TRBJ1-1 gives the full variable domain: EAGVAQSPRYKIIEKRQSVAFWCNPISGHATLYWYQQILGQGPKLLIQFQNNGVVDDSQLPKDRFSAERLKGVDSTLKIQPAKLEDSAVYLCASSSHLELEAFFGQGTRLTVV.